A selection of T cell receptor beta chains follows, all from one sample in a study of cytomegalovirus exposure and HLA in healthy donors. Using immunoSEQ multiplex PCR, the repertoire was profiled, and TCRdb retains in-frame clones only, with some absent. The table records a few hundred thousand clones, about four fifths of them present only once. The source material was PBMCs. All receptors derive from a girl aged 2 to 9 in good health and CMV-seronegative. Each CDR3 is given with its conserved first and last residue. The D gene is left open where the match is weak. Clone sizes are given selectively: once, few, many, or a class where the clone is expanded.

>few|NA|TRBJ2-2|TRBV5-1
TGCGCCAGCAGCTTGTTTTCGGGGAAAAACACCGGGGAGCTGTTTTTT
CASSLFSGKNTGELFF
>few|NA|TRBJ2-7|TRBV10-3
TGTGCCATCAGTGACCCCAGGAGGCTCTACGAGCAGTACTTC
CAISDPRRLYEQYF
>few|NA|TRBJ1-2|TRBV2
TGTGCCAGCGTGGGGGGGCGTGGCTACACCTTC
CASVGGRGYTF
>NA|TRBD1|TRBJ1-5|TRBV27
TGTGCCAGCCGAGGGGGCAGCCGGCAGCCCCAGCATTTT
CASRGGSRQPQHF
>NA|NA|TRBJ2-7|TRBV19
TGTGCCAGTAGTATGAAGCCCTCCTACGAGCAGTACTTC
CASSMKPSYEQYF
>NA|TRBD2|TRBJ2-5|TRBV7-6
TGTGCCAGCAGCTTAAGACTAGCTAGCGTAAAGGAGACCCAGTACTTC
CASSLRLASVKETQYF
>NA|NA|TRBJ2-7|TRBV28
TGTGCCAGCAGTTTTCAGGGACACTACGAGCAGTACTTC
CASSFQGHYEQYF
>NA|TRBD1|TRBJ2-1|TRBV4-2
TGTGCCAGCAGCCAAGATCCCCCGGGACAGCTAAACAATGAGCAGTTCTTC
CASSQDPPGQLNNEQFF
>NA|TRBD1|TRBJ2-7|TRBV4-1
TGCGCCAGCAGCCAAGATCCTGACAGGGGGCACTACGAGCAGTACTTC
CASSQDPDRGHYEQYF
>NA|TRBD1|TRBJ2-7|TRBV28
TGTGCCAGCAGTTTTTTTGAGACAGGGGGATACGAGCAGTACTTC
CASSFFETGGYEQYF
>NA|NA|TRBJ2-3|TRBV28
TGTGCCATCCAAGGGGCCAGCCTAAATCCCACCCTACTTTCCCACAACACAGATACGCAGTATTTT
CAIQGASLNPTLLSHNTDTQYF
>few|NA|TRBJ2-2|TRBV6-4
TGTGCCAGCAGTGCAGGGGCCGGGCCCGGGGAGCTGTTTTTT
CASSAGAGPGELFF
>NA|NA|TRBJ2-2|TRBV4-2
TGTGCCAGCAGCCAAGTCAGGGGCACCGGGGAGCTGTTTTTT
CASSQVRGTGELFF
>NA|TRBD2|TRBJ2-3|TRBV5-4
TGTGCCAGCAGCCACGGGAGGGCCACGACAGATACGCAGTATTTT
CASSHGRATTDTQYF
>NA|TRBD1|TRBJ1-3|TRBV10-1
TGCGCCAGCAGTGAGGGGACAGCCGGAAACACCATATATTTT
CASSEGTAGNTIYF
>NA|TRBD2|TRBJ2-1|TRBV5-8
TGTGCCAGCAGCTTGGCCAGGCTAGCGGGCCACAATGAGCAGTTCTTC
CASSLARLAGHNEQFF
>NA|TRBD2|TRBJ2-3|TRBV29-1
TGCAGCGTGAATGGCGGGAGCGGGAGCACAGATACGCAGTATTTT
CSVNGGSGSTDTQYF
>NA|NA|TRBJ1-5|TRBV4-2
TGTGCCAGCAGCCAAGTACGGGGCAATCAGCCCCAGCATTTT
CASSQVRGNQPQHF
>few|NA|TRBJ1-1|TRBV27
TGTGCCAGCGACCCGTTTGGGGGGGCAAACACTGAAGCTTTCTTT
CASDPFGGANTEAFF
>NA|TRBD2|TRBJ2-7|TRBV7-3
TGTGCCAGCAGCCCTCGGGCGGGGGCCTACGAGCAGTACTTC
CASSPRAGAYEQYF
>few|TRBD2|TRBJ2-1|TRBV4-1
TGCGCCAGCAGCCAAGTTGCATGGTTGGGAGGGGTCCCCCCTAGAGCCGATGAGCAGTTCTTC
CASSQVAWLGGVPPRADEQFF
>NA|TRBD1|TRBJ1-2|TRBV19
TGTGCCAGTAGTGCCTGGACAGGGGAAGTCTATGGCTACACCTTC
CASSAWTGEVYGYTF
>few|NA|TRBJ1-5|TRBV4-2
TGTGCCAGCAGCCAAGAGCCGCACCTCAGGGGAGATCAGCCCCAGCATTTT
CASSQEPHLRGDQPQHF
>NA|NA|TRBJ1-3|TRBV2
TGTGCCAGCAGTGAGCCCGAGCGTCGAAACACCATATATTTT
CASSEPERRNTIYF
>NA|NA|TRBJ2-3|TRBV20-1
TGCAGTGGCCTATGGGATACGCAGTATTTT
CSGLWDTQYF
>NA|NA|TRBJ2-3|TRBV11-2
TGTGCCAGCAGCTCACGGGGTTACACAGATACGCAGTATTTT
CASSSRGYTDTQYF
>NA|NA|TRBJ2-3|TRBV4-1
TGCGCCAGCAGCCAACCTCGGGTTGGGGGCACAGCTACGCAGTATTTT
CASSQPRVGGTATQYF
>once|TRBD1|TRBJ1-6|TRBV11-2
TGTGCCAGCAGCTATATAGCCGGGACAGCCTTTAATTCACCCCTCCACTTT
CASSYIAGTAFNSPLHF
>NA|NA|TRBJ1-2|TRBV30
TGTGCCTGGAGCCGAGGTGTCTATGGCTACACCTTC
CAWSRGVYGYTF
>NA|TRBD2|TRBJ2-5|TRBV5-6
TGTGCCAGCTTACGCACTGGGACTAGCGGGAGATTTGAGACCCAGTACTTC
CASLRTGTSGRFETQYF
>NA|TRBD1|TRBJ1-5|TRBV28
TGTGCCAGCAGCCTCTGGACAGGCGGCCGACCCCAGCATTTT
CASSLWTGGRPQHF
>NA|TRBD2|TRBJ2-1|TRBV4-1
TGCGCCAGCAGCCAAGCCGCGGGAGGTCTCCTGGATGAGCAGTTCTTC
CASSQAAGGLLDEQFF